This T cell receptor beta chain derives from a study of radiotherapy plus CTLA-4 blockade in lung cancer. Study-level information: Overall, around 20% of patients showed an objective response, while roughly 28% attained disease control. Study-level findings and limits: The study found tumor-derived TCR clones expanded in blood after radiotherapy plus ipilimumab. Interferon-beta, together with early blood T cell clone dynamics, reportedly best predicted response.

Using immunoSEQ multiplex PCR, the repertoire was profiled, and TCRdb retains in-frame clones only, with some absent. The sample lists about 41,000 clones; approximately 76% were seen once. Patients with chemo-refractory metastatic non-small-cell lung cancer received focal radiation plus CTLA-4 blockade with ipilimumab. A remark on this clone: Its target is not known.

This sequence originates from a human donor with non-small cell lung cancer who had stable disease on radiotherapy plus ipilimumab. Sequencing was performed on peripheral blood, taken from a patient treated with radiotherapy plus ipilimumab.

CDR3 in amino acids: CATSRDGDHQETQYF. The CDR3 region has the DNA TGTGCCACCAGCAGAGATGGGGATCACCAAGAGACCCAGTACTTC. The J gene is TRBJ2-5, the V gene TRBV15, with no clear D. The ends were cut back, 0 bases at V and 0 bases at J, with 8 bases in the middle. The CDR3 is 15 amino acids. Germline loops: CDR1 LNHNV, CDR2 YYDKDF (reference sequence). The whole variable domain, remainder taken from reference TRBV15 and TRBJ2-5, is DAMVIQNPRYQVTQFGKPVTLSCSQTLNHNVMYWYQQKSSQAPKLLFHYYDKDFNNEADTPDNFQSRRPNTSFCFLDIRSPGLGDTAMYLCATSRDGDHQETQYFGPGTRLLVL.